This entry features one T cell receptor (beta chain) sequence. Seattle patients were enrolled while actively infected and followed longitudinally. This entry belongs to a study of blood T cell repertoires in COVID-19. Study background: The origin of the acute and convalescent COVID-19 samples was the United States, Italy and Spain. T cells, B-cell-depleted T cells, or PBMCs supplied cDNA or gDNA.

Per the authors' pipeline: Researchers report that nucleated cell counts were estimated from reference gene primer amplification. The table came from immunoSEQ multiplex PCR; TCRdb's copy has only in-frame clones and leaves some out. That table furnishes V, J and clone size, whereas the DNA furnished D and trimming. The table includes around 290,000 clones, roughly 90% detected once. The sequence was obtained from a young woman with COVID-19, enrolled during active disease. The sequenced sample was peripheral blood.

CDR3 protein: CATLGEQGDTGELFF. In nucleotides, the CDR3 is TGTGCCACCCTGGGAGAACAGGGGGACACCGGGGAGCTGTTTTTT. The gene calls are TRBV19 and TRBJ2-2, with 8 nucleotides matching TRBD1. The J segment lost 3 bases and the V segment lost 10 bases, leaving 10 bases of the junction unmatched. The CDR3 totals 15 residues. CDR1 and CDR2 from the germline V gene are LNHDA and SQIVND (reference sequence). Looking up the rest from reference TRBV19 and TRBJ2-2 gives the full variable domain: DGGITQSPKYLFRKEGQNVTLSCEQNLNHDAMYWYRQDPGQGLRLIYYSQIVNDFQKGDIAEGYSVSREKKESFPLTVTSAQKNPTAFYLCATLGEQGDTGELFFGEGSRLTVL.